These 16 T cell receptor beta chains share one sample of origin, sequenced in a study of regulatory T cells in long-lasting Graves disease (dated by TCRdb to the early 2020s). The method was multiplex PCR. Sequencing was performed on an Illumina HiSeq 4000. To build TCR beta libraries, CDR3 regions were amplified by Arm-PCR using iRepertoire HTBI primers. TCRdb itself trimmed the public reads at Q25 with fastp, ran MiXCR and retained productive beta chains. Each CDR3 protein appears once, grouped with its most common genes and DNA. Within this sample are around 240,000 distinct CDR3 sequences, with roughly 18% of them counted one time only. The ten largest clonotypes hold 14% of the sample. The time point label corresponds to: newly diagnosed GD, antithyroid drugs for less than 3 months. For both TCR sequencing and RNA sequencing, RNA was extracted from PBMCs using TRIzol. A further study also used this sample, focusing on T cells in Graves' hyperthyroidism and ophthalmopathy.

The sample in question was peripheral blood mononuclear cells (PBMCs), obtained at new diagnosis, from a patient treated with antithyroid drugs. The receptors were gathered from a woman aged 25 to 39 with Graves disease. Donor details come from another sample of the same person, matched by shared clones.

This clonotype was recorded at least ten times. The chain joins TRBV7-8 to TRBJ2-5; D possibly uses TRBD1 or TRBD2 (5 bases each). The CDR3 is 14 residues long. Between the trimmed V and J ends, which lost 3 bases and 5 bases, there was a span of 13 bases. Looked up from germline, CDR1 is SGHVS and CDR2 is FQNEAQ. CDR3 residues: CASSLGWGSETQYF. CDR3 nucleotide sequence: TGTGCCAGCAGCTTGGGGTGGGGGAGTGAGACCCAGTACTTC.

There are many counts of this clonotype. The chain employs TRBV20-1 and TRBJ2-5; 10 bases are a match to TRBD2. The junction had 12 bases not matched to a gene; V was cut back by 6 bases and J by 2 bases. This CDR3 is 16 amino acids long. Germline assignment: CDR1 DFQATT and CDR2 SNEGSKA (reference sequence). CDR3 in DNA: TGCAGTGCGCTCGGGTTAGCGGGGGGCTTACAAGAGACCCAGTACTTC. Protein sequence: CSALGLAGGLQETQYF.

This clonotype has a count of ten or more. The chain employs TRBV4-1 and TRBJ2-7; D is perhaps TRBD2 (6 bases). Germline CDR1 reads MGHRA; CDR2 reads YSYEKL. This CDR3 is built from 13 residues. Trimming removed 4 bases at V and 5 bases at J, with 12 bases between. CDR3 DNA: TGCGCCAGCAGCCGCCCGCCGGGGGACGAGCAGTACTTC. Translation gives CASSRPPGDEQYF.

V usage is TRBV12-3 or TRBV12-4 and J usage is TRBJ2-5; 10 bases map to TRBD2. The V gene end was trimmed by 5 bases and the J gene end by 7 bases; junction bases not matched to a gene: 10. The CDR3 has 15 residues. The CDR3 DNA reads as TGTGCCAGCAGTAACCTCGCTAGCGGGGGAGGGACCCAGTACTTC. Translation gives CASSNLASGGGTQYF.

This clonotype was seen at least ten times. The chain couples TRBV5-1 to TRBJ2-5; 7 nucleotides align to TRBD1. This CDR3 contains 14 residues. Trimming took 5 bases from V and 5 from J; bases not matched to a gene: 9. The V gene's germline CDR1 is SGHRS and CDR2 YFSETQ. The CDR3 protein is CASSPGQRLETQYF. Here the CDR3 DNA reads TGCGCCAGCAGTCCGGGACAGAGATTGGAGACCCAGTACTTC.

This clonotype was found many times. The chain employs TRBV6-1 and TRBJ1-6; TRBD1 might be the D (5 bases). The V end was cut by 2 bases, the J end by 10 bases, with 12 bases between. Germline CDR1 and CDR2: MNHNS and SASEGT. This CDR3 contains 14 residues. The CDR3 region is CASSEQPRDSPLHF. CDR3 in DNA: TGTGCCAGCAGTGAACAGCCCAGGGACTCACCCCTCCACTTT.

This clonotype has at least ten counts. This chain uses TRBV27 with TRBJ2-3; D gene unclear. V lost 6 bases to trimming and J lost 7 bases, with 14 bases between them. The CDR3 loop spans 13 amino acids. CDR1 and CDR2 (germline): MNHEY, SMNVEV (reference sequence). CDR3 region: CASRKGATHTQYF. The CDR3 DNA sequence: TGTGCCAGCAGGAAGGGCGCAACCCATACGCAGTATTTT.

This clonotype was observed a few times. A much larger clonotype is one base distant, so this may be a read error. The V gene is TRBV7-2, the J gene TRBJ1-2, with no clear D. Trimming shortened V by 8 bases and J by 5 bases, and 18 bases separated the two germline ends. The CDR3 length is 14 residues. Germline V gene data show CDR1 as SGHTA and CDR2 as FQGNSA. The CDR3 is CASGPLGVGYGYTF. CDR3 sequence (DNA): TGTGCCAGCGGCCCCCTCGGGGTTGGGTATGGCTACACCTTC. Full variable domain (rest looked up from reference TRBV7-2 and TRBJ1-2): GAGVSQSPSNKVTEKGKDVELRCDPISGHTALYWYRQSLGQGLEFLIYFQGNSAPDKSGLPSDRFSAERTGGSVSTLTIQRTQQEDSAVYLCASGPLGVGYGYTFGSGTRLTVV.

At least ten counts were recorded for this clonotype. The junction and the germline gene differ at one end; a read error may be behind it. J is TRBJ1-2 and V is TRBV5-1, with a possible D match to TRBD1 (6 bases). The CDR3 totals 14 residues. Germline loops: CDR1 SGHRS, CDR2 YFSETQ. CDR3 bases: TGTGCCAGCAGCGGCGGTGGGGGCGACTATGGCTACACCTTC. It translates to CASSGGGGDYGYTF.

This clonotype was seen ten or more times. Just one base apart from a much larger clone, this may be a read error. This chain joins TRBV2 and TRBJ1-5; D may be TRBD1 (6 bases). CDR1 and CDR2 (germline): SNHLY, FYNNEI. This CDR3 is 14 amino acids long. CDR3 sequence: CAGSPDRQDQPQHF. In DNA form, the CDR3 reads TGTGCCGGCAGTCCAGACAGACAGGATCAGCCCCAGCATTTT.

J is TRBJ1-1 and V is TRBV9, with D possibly matching TRBD1 (5 bases). Deletions cut 7 bases from V and 7 bases from J, with 8 bases between. CDR1 and CDR2 (germline): SGDLS, YYNGEE. This CDR3 has 10 residues. The CDR3 DNA reads TGTGCCAGCGGAGGGGATGAAGCTTTCTTT. It encodes CASGGDEAFF. Variable domain in full (rest from reference TRBV9 and TRBJ1-1): DSGVTQTPKHLITATGQRVTLRCSPRSGDLSVYWYQQSLDQGLQFLIQYYNGEERAKGNILERFSAQQFPDLHSELNLSSLELGDSALYFCASGGDEAFFGQGTRLTVV.

This clonotype came up a few times. V is TRBV15 and J is TRBJ1-2; no firm D call. CDR1 LNHNV and CDR2 YYDKDF come from the germline V gene (reference sequence). Trimming removed 4 bases at V and 8 bases at J, with 20 bases between. The CDR3 has 15 amino acids. This CDR3 is CATSIGREVRLGYTF. The CDR3 coding sequence is TGTGCCACCAGCATCGGAAGGGAGGTTCGTCTCGGCTACACCTTC.

In its sample, this clonotype was seen many times. The rearrangement joins TRBV7-3 to TRBJ1-1; unclear D gene. CDR3 length: 12 residues. Germline V lookup: CDR1 SGHTA, CDR2 FQGTGA. V dropped 6 bases and J dropped 3 bases, with 8 bases sitting between them. CDR3 bases: TGTGCCAGCAGATCTCTGCACACTGAAGCTTTCTTT. Protein: CASRSLHTEAFF.

This clonotype was counted many times. This chain uses TRBV3-1 with TRBJ2-1, with D possibly being TRBD2 (5 bases). The J call could be wrong; TRBJ2-5 is a better fit for the DNA end. There are 12 residues in the CDR3. The germline gives CDR1 LGHDT, CDR2 YNNKEL (reference sequence). In DNA, the CDR3 is TGTGCCAGCAGCCTACTACTAGATGCCCAGTACTTC. It encodes CASSLLLDAQYF.

This clonotype has a count of ten or more. The chain employs TRBV6-1 and TRBJ1-2; 7 positions agree with TRBD1. This CDR3 is 20 amino acids long. The J segment lost 3 bases and the V segment lost 6 bases, leaving 25 bases of the junction unmatched. The germline gives CDR1 MNHNS, CDR2 SASEGT. The CDR3 protein is CASSVGPPGAGQCFYYGYTF. The CDR3 nucleotides read TGTGCCAGCAGCGTCGGCCCCCCGGGGGCGGGACAGTGCTTTTACTATGGCTACACCTTC.

This clonotype came up many times. As DNA, the CDR3 is TGTGCCAGCAGTCCGACAGGCGTTAGAGATACGCAGTATTTT. It translates to CASSPTGVRDTQYF. The V call is TRBV6-2 or TRBV6-3, the J call TRBJ2-3, with D tentatively TRBD1 (6 bases). V lost 5 bases and J lost 5, with 14 bases in between. Germline loops: CDR1 MNHEY, CDR2 SVGEGT. The CDR3 runs 14 residues.